The 25 T cell receptor beta chains in this list originate from one sample, sequenced in a study of T cells in localized non-small cell lung cancer. Sequencing used immunoSEQ multiplex PCR; TCRdb keeps in-frame clones, though not all of them. The repertoire holds around 20,000 clones, with 80% to 90% as singletons. The sequencing used peripheral blood, collected before any cancer treatment. These receptors were obtained from a woman aged 35-75 years with stage I lung adenocarcinoma.

V usage is TRBV5-1 and J usage is TRBJ1-1, with D unclear. CDR3 length: 15 residues. Trimming took 0 bases from V and 3 from J, leaving 12 bases between them. Germline CDR1 is SGHRS and CDR2 is YFSETQ. The DNA for the CDR3 is TGCGCCAGCAGCTTGGGCGGGGTGAGAGACACTGAAGCTTTCTTT. Protein product: CASSLGGVRDTEAFF.

This clone was seen only once. The chain combines TRBV28 with TRBJ2-7; 10 bases fit TRBD2. The CDR3 is made up of 13 amino acids. Germline V gives CDR1 MDHEN, CDR2 SYDVKM. V lost 10 bases, J lost 3 bases, and 6 bases stayed unmatched. CDR3 loop: CATEAGGLYEQYF. CDR3 nucleotides: TGTGCCACCGAAGCGGGGGGGCTCTACGAGCAGTACTTC.

The V gene is TRBV19, the J gene TRBJ1-1; possibly TRBD1 for D (5 bases). Germline V gives CDR1 LNHDA, CDR2 SQIVND (reference sequence). There are 13 residues in the CDR3. The germline V and J ends were trimmed by 5 bases and 1 base, with 8 bases remaining between them. Here the CDR3 DNA reads TGTGCCAGTAGTGGGGCGTGGAACACTGAAGCTTTCTTT. Its protein is CASSGAWNTEAFF.

This clone was recorded only once. The gene calls are TRBV7-2 and TRBJ2-7, with D hard to call. This CDR3 is 12 amino acids long. CDR1 SGHTA and CDR2 FQGNSA come from the germline V gene. The ends were cut back, 6 bases at V and 3 bases at J, with 9 bases in the middle. CDR3 bases: TGTGCCAGCAGTAGCCAGCGCTACGAGCAGTACTTC. It is translated as CASSSQRYEQYF.

The chain employs TRBV28 and TRBJ1-1, with D maybe TRBD1 (6 bases). The CDR3 runs to 14 residues. Trimming removed 6 bases at V and 4 bases at J, with 15 bases between. Germline assignment: CDR1 MDHEN and CDR2 SYDVKM. The CDR3 is CASREGGLATEAFF. In DNA, the CDR3 is TGTGCCAGCAGGGAGGGGGGGTTAGCCACTGAAGCTTTCTTT.

This chain connects TRBV9 to TRBJ2-7; 13 positions match TRBD2. CDR1 SGDLS and CDR2 YYNGEE come from the germline V gene. The CDR3 extends over 14 amino acids. The V gene end was trimmed by 7 bases and the J gene end by 4 bases; junction bases not matched to a gene: 5. The CDR3 here is CASARLAGGYEQYF. The CDR3 DNA sequence: TGTGCCAGCGCTAGACTAGCGGGGGGATACGAGCAGTACTTC.

This chain links TRBV9 with TRBJ2-1; D is perhaps TRBD1 (7 bases). Germline CDR1 is SGDLS and CDR2 is YYNGEE. V was shortened by 4 bases and J by 2 bases, with 16 bases between the two germline ends. The length of the CDR3 is 16 residues. Here the CDR3 DNA reads TGTGCCAGCAGCCCAGGGGGAGCGGGTCCCTACAATGAGCAGTTCTTC. It is translated as CASSPGGAGPYNEQFF.

The chain recombines TRBV19 with TRBJ2-7; 7 bases are shared with TRBD2. The V and J ends lost 3 bases and 7 bases, in that order; junction bases with no gene match: 0. The CDR3 has 11 amino acids. In germline, CDR1 is LNHDA, CDR2 SQIVND (reference sequence). The CDR3 region has the DNA TGTGCCAGTAGTATGCGGGGGGAGCAGTACTTC. It specifies CASSMRGEQYF.

The chain links TRBV7-3 to TRBJ1-4; D may be TRBD1 (5 bases). Germline V gene sequence: CDR1 SGHTA, CDR2 FQGTGA. CDR3 length: 18 amino acids. Trimming pared 4 bases from V and 0 bases from J, leaving 18 bases between. The CDR3 protein is CASSSTEGWGTTNEKLFF. The CDR3 DNA reads TGTGCCAGCAGCTCGACAGAGGGGTGGGGTACAACTAATGAAAAACTGTTTTTT.

The chain employs TRBV5-6 and TRBJ2-7; possible D gene TRBD1, 7 bases. Germline CDR1 and CDR2: SGHDT and YYEEEE. CDR3 size: 15 residues. Trimming left V 0 bases short and J 4 bases short, with 14 bases between. CDR3 sequence reads: CASSLVPGGQYEQYF. The CDR3, as DNA: TGTGCCAGCAGCTTGGTCCCAGGGGGGCAATACGAGCAGTACTTC.

The chain joins TRBV28 to TRBJ2-7; a weak D match, TRBD1 (6 bases). Germline assignment: CDR1 MDHEN and CDR2 SYDVKM. The CDR3 covers 20 residues. Trimming pared 3 bases from V and 3 bases from J, leaving 30 bases between. CDR3 amino acids: CASSFPTLPPTGSPYYEQYF. The CDR3 coding sequence is TGTGCCAGCAGTTTCCCAACGTTACCCCCCACAGGGTCGCCATACTACGAGCAGTACTTC.

The rearrangement joins TRBV18 to TRBJ2-1; 8 nucleotides align to TRBD2. Germline V gene lookup returns CDR1 KGHSH and CDR2 LQKENI. The J segment lost 7 bases and the V segment lost 2 bases, leaving 10 bases of the junction unmatched. This CDR3 contains 16 residues. The CDR3 spells CASSPVSSGLWNEQFF. The CDR3 DNA sequence: TGTGCCAGCTCACCAGTTTCTAGCGGGCTCTGGAATGAGCAGTTCTTC.

The chain links TRBV7-3 to TRBJ2-3; the D gene is possibly TRBD2 (6 bases). The V gene lost 8 bases and the J gene lost 3 bases, with 12 bases spanning the gap. The CDR3 has 13 residues. Germline CDR1 is SGHTA and CDR2 is FQGTGA. The CDR3 protein is CASARGPTDTQYF. CDR3 sequence (DNA): TGTGCCAGCGCGCGGGGACCTACAGATACGCAGTATTTT.

The chain uses TRBV4-1 and TRBJ1-4; TRBD1 matches 9 bases. The germline CDR1 and CDR2 sequences are MGHRA and YSYEKL. V trimming: 0 bases; J trimming: 10 bases; junction bases outside the gene matches: 12. The CDR3 extends over 17 amino acids. The CDR3 here is CASSQDRAGTGSGKLFF. CDR3 sequence (DNA): TGCGCCAGCAGCCAAGATAGGGCCGGGACAGGGTCGGGAAAACTGTTTTTT.

The chain is built from TRBV6-5 and TRBJ2-5, with 7 bases that match TRBD2. The ends lost 6 bases at V and 5 bases at J; junction bases unmatched: 12. This CDR3 contains 15 residues. Per germline, CDR1 MNHEY and CDR2 SVGAGI. This chain's CDR3 is CASRESLALQETQYF. In nucleotides, the CDR3 is TGTGCCAGCAGGGAGTCACTAGCGTTGCAGGAGACCCAGTACTTC.

The V and J genes are TRBV4-3 and TRBJ2-5; TRBD2 matches 10 bases. The CDR3 is 18 amino acids. Germline V gives CDR1 LGHNA, CDR2 YSLEER. V dropped 0 bases and J dropped 3; count of bases not matched to a gene: 10. The CDR3 DNA is TGCGCCAGCAGCCAAGAATGGATCATAGGGACTAGCGAAGAGACCCAGTACTTC. Protein sequence: CASSQEWIIGTSEETQYF.

V is TRBV21-1 and J is TRBJ2-5; the table's D call, TRBD1, has no DNA check behind it. TRBV21-1 is marked as a pseudogene. The CDR3 sequence is 15 residues long. The CDR3 loop is CASSKGLTDKETQYF. For the CDR3, the DNA is TGTGCCAGCAGCAAAGGTCTCACAGATAAAGAGACCCAGTACTTC.

The chain combines TRBV7-8 with TRBJ2-2; TRBD2 agrees at 8 bases. This CDR3 has 18 amino acids. V shed 8 bases, J shed 4 bases, and the junction held 18 bases outside the gene matches. Germline lookup yields CDR1 SGHVS and CDR2 FQNEAQ. CDR3 loop: CASQSLNTGGLLTGELFF. The CDR3 DNA reads as TGTGCCAGCCAGAGCTTAAATACGGGGGGGTTGCTCACCGGGGAGCTGTTTTTT.

This clone has only one observation. V gene TRBV7-2 combines with J gene TRBJ2-2; maybe TRBD1 (5 bases). The length of the CDR3 is 15 residues. Germline-derived CDR1 and CDR2 are SGHTA and FQGNSA. Between the trimmed V and J ends, which lost 1 base and 2 bases, there was a span of 8 bases. CDR3 bases: TGTGCCAGCAGCTTAGGGGGCGGTAACACCGGGGAGCTGTTTTTT. Its protein is CASSLGGGNTGELFF.

The V gene is TRBV10-3, the J gene TRBJ2-1; 7 nucleotides line up with TRBD1. V was pared by 5 bases and J by 5 bases, with 6 bases of the junction left unmatched. This CDR3 spans 14 amino acids. Germline loops: CDR1 ENHRY, CDR2 SYGVKD. Written as DNA, the CDR3 is TGTGCCATCAGTCCGAGGGGGCTGAACAATGAGCAGTTCTTC. Amino acids: CAISPRGLNNEQFF.

This clone was seen just once. DNA for the CDR3: TGTGCCAGCAGTGAAGCACACAGGGATAATTCACCCCTCCACTTT. It yields the protein CASSEAHRDNSPLHF. The chain combines TRBV25-1 with TRBJ1-6, with D maybe TRBD1 (6 bases). Trimming cost V 2 bases and J 5 bases, with 10 bases left between them. Germline assignment: CDR1 MGHDK and CDR2 SYGVNS. This CDR3 contains 15 residues.

This chain uses TRBV14 with TRBJ2-1; D might be TRBD1 (6 bases). Germline values: CDR1 SGHDN, CDR2 FVKESK. The CDR3 is 16 amino acids. The V end lost 4 bases, the J end lost 0 bases, and 13 bases lay between the germline ends. This CDR3 reads CASSLLQGSSYNEQFF. DNA of the CDR3: TGTGCCAGCAGCCTCCTGCAGGGGAGCTCCTACAATGAGCAGTTCTTC.

This rearrangement joins TRBV9 to TRBJ1-3; tentatively, D is TRBD1 (6 bases). The V end was cut by 3 bases, the J end by 0 bases, with 16 bases between. The CDR3 runs to 17 residues. The germline V gene has CDR1 SGDLS and CDR2 YYNGEE. In DNA, the CDR3 is TGTGCCAGCAGCGCATCCGGGACACTTCACTCTGGAAACACCATATATTTT. Translated, it gives CASSASGTLHSGNTIYF. The full variable domain, with the rest looked up from reference TRBV9 and TRBJ1-3, is DSGVTQTPKHLITATGQRVTLRCSPRSGDLSVYWYQQSLDQGLQFLIQYYNGEERAKGNILERFSAQQFPDLHSELNLSSLELGDSALYFCASSASGTLHSGNTIYFGEGSWLTVV.

This sequence joins TRBV27 and TRBJ1-2, with D perhaps TRBD1 (5 bases). The CDR3 has 13 amino acids. Trimming shortened V by 5 bases and J by 4 bases, and 11 bases separated the two germline ends. The germline gives CDR1 MNHEY, CDR2 SMNVEV (reference sequence). CDR3 in amino acids: CASSAGWGYGYTF. The CDR3 bases are TGTGCCAGCAGTGCAGGGTGGGGCTATGGCTACACCTTC.

This clone has more than one count but fewer than ten. The genes are TRBV9 and TRBJ1-2, with TRBD1 identical over 10 bases. The V segment lost 3 bases and the J segment 4 bases; nucleotides outside the gene matches: 3. Germline V gene sequence: CDR1 SGDLS, CDR2 YYNGEE. This CDR3 is built from 14 residues. CDR3 sequence: CASSEGDRGYGYTF. Written as DNA, the CDR3 is TGTGCCAGCAGCGAGGGGGACAGGGGCTATGGCTACACCTTC. Drawing the rest from reference TRBV9 and TRBJ1-2, the complete variable domain is DSGVTQTPKHLITATGQRVTLRCSPRSGDLSVYWYQQSLDQGLQFLIQYYNGEERAKGNILERFSAQQFPDLHSELNLSSLELGDSALYFCASSEGDRGYGYTFGSGTRLTVV.